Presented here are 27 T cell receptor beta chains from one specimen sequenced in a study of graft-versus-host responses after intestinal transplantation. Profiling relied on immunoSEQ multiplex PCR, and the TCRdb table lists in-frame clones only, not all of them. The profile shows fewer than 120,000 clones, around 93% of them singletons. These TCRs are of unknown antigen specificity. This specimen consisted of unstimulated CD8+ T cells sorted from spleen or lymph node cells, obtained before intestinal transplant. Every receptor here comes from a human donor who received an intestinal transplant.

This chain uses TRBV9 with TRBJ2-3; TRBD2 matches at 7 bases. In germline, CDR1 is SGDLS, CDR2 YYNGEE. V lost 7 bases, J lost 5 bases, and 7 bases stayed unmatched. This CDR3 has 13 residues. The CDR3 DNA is TGTGCCAGCGAGGCGGGGGACGGAGATACGCAGTATTTT. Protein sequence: CASEAGDGDTQYF. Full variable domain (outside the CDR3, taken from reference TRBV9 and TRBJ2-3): DSGVTQTPKHLITATGQRVTLRCSPRSGDLSVYWYQQSLDQGLQFLIQYYNGEERAKGNILERFSAQQFPDLHSELNLSSLELGDSALYFCASEAGDGDTQYFGPGTRLTVL.

The CDR3 DNA follows: TGTGCTAGTGGTTTGGGGGAGGGAAACACTGAAGCTTTCTTT. It specifies CASGLGEGNTEAFF. The chain carries TRBV12-5 and TRBJ1-1; D uncertain. The length of the CDR3 is 14 residues. The V gene lost 1 base and the J gene lost 2 bases, with 8 bases spanning the gap. Germline V gene lookup returns CDR1 LGHNT and CDR2 FRNRAP. The complete variable domain, with remaining parts taken from reference TRBV12-5 and TRBJ1-1, reads DARVTQTPRHKVTEMGQEVTMRCQPILGHNTVFWYRQTMMQGLELLAYFRNRAPLDDSGMPKDRFSAEMPDATLATLKIQPSEPRDSAVYFCASGLGEGNTEAFFGQGTRLTVV.

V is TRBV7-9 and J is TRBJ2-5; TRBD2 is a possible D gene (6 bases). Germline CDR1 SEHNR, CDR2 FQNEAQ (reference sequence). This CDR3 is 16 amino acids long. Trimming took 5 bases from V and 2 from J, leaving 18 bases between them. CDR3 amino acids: CASSLAGEAGQETQYF. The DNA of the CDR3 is TGTGCCAGCAGCCTCGCGGGCGAAGCGGGTCAAGAGACCCAGTACTTC.

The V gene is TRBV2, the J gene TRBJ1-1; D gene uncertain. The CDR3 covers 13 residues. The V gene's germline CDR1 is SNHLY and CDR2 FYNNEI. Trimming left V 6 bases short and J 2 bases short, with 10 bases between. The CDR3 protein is CASRAKTNTEAFF. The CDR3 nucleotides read TGTGCCAGCAGGGCCAAGACCAACACTGAAGCTTTCTTT.

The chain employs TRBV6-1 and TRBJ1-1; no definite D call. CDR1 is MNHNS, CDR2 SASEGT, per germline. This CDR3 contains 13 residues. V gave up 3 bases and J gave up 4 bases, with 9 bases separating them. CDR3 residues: CASSDLSTTEAFF. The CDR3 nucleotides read TGTGCCAGCAGTGACTTATCCACCACTGAAGCTTTCTTT.

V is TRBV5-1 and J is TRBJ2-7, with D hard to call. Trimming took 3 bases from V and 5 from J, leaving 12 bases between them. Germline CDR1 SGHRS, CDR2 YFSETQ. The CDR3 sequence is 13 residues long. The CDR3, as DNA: TGCGCCAGCAGCTCCGGGCCTCAAAACGAGCAGTACTTC. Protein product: CASSSGPQNEQYF.

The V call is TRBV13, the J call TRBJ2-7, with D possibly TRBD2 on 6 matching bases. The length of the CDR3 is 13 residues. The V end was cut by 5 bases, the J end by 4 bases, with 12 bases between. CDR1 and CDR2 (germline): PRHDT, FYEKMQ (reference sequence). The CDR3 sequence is CASSVGRGYEQYF. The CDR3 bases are TGTGCCAGCAGCGTGGGTCGGGGGTACGAGCAGTACTTC.

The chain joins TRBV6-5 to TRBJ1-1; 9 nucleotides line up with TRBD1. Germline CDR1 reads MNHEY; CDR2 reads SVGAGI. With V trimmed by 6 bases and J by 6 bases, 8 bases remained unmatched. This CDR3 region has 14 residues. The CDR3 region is CASRGRQGVPEAFF. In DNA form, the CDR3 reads TGTGCCAGCAGGGGGAGACAGGGGGTCCCTGAAGCTTTCTTT.

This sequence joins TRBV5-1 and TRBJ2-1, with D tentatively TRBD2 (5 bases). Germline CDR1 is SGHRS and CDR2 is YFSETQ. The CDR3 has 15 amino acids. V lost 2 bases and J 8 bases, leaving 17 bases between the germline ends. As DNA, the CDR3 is TGCGCCAGCAGCTTACCACTACGGGGAGATGATGAGCAGTTCTTC. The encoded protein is CASSLPLRGDDEQFF.

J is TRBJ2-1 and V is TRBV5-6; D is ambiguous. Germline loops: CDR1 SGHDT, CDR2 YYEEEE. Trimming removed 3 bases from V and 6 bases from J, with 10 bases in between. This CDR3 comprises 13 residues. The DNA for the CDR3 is TGTGCCAGCAGCTCCTGGGGATTCAATGAGCAGTTCTTC. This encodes CASSSWGFNEQFF.

The CDR3 sequence is CASSWRGSYNEQFF. The CDR3 region has the DNA TGTGCCAGCAGTTGGCGGGGCTCCTACAATGAGCAGTTCTTC. This chain links TRBV27 with TRBJ2-1; maybe TRBD2 (6 bases). Germline V CDR1 and CDR2: MNHEY, SMNVEV (reference sequence). The V end was cut by 4 bases, the J end by 0 bases, with 7 bases between. The CDR3 is 14 amino acids.

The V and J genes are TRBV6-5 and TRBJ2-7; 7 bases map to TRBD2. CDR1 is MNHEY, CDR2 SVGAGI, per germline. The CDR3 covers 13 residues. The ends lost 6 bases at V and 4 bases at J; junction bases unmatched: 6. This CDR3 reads CASRLAGAYEQYF. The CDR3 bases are TGTGCCAGCAGATTGGCGGGAGCTTACGAGCAGTACTTC.

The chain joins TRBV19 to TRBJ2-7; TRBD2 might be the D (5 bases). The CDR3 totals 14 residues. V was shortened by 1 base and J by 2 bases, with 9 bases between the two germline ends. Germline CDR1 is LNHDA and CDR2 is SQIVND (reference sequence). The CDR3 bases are TGTGCCAGTAGTATAGTGGGGAGTGCCTACGAGCAGTACTTC. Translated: CASSIVGSAYEQYF.

CDR3 bases: TGTGCCAGCAGCCCCCGGGACAGGGGTGGGAGGGAGACCCAGTACTTC. Its protein product is CASSPRDRGGRETQYF. This chain links TRBV7-3 with TRBJ2-5, with 10 positions matching TRBD1. The CDR3 extends over 16 amino acids. Germline V gene sequence: CDR1 SGHTA, CDR2 FQGTGA. V trimming: 5 bases; J trimming: 5 bases; junction bases outside the gene matches: 11. The full variable domain, rest sourced from reference TRBV7-3 and TRBJ2-5, is GAGVSQTPSNKVTEKGKYVELRCDPISGHTALYWYRQSLGQGPEFLIYFQGTGAADDSGLPNDRFFAVRPEGSVSTLKIQRTERGDSAVYLCASSPRDRGGRETQYFGPGTRLLVL.

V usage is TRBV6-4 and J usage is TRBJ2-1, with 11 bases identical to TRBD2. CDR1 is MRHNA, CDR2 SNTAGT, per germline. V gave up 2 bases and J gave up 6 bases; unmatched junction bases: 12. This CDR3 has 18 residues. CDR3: CASSDEPSGRYGSNEQFF. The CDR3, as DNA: TGTGCCAGCAGTGACGAGCCTAGCGGGAGGTATGGCTCCAATGAGCAGTTCTTC.

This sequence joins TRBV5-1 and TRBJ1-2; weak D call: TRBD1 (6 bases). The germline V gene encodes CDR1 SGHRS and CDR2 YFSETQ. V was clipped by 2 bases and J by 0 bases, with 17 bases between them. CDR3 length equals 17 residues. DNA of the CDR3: TGCGCCAGCAGCTTAGGTACAGGGAGAGCTTCTAACTATGGCTACACCTTC. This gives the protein CASSLGTGRASNYGYTF.

The CDR3 DNA reads as TGTGCCAGTAGCCACTGGACTAGTAGATACGAGCAGTACTTC. Its translation is CASSHWTSRYEQYF. J is TRBJ2-7 and V is TRBV19; 7 nucleotides align to TRBD2. The CDR3 totals 14 residues. The junction had 9 bases not matched to a gene; V was cut back by 6 bases and J by 4 bases. CDR1 and CDR2 (germline): LNHDA, SQIVND (reference sequence).

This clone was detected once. The DNA of the CDR3 is TGTGCCACCTTTGTGGGACTAGCGGGCTACGAGCAGTACTTC. It yields the protein CATFVGLAGYEQYF. The chain employs TRBV7-4 and TRBJ2-7; TRBD2 agrees at 12 bases. Unmatched junction bases numbered 7, after V lost 10 bases and J lost 3 bases. This CDR3 comprises 14 residues. Germline V gives CDR1 SGHVT, CDR2 SQSDAQ.

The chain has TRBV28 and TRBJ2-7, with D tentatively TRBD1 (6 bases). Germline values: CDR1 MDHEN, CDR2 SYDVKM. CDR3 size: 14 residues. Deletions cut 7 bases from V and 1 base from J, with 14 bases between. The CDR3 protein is CASTTGSGSYEQYF. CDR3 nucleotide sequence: TGTGCCAGCACCACAGGGTCTGGGTCCTACGAGCAGTACTTC.

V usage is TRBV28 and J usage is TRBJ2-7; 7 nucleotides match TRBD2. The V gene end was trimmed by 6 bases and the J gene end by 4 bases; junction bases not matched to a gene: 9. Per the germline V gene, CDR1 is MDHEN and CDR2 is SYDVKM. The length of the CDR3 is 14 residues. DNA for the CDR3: TGTGCCAGCAGCTTAGCGGGCCAAGTTTACGAGCAGTACTTC. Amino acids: CASSLAGQVYEQYF.

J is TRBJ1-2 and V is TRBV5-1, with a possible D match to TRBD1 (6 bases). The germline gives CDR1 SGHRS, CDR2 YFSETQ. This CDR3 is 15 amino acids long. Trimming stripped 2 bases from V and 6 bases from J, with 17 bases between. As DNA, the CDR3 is TGCGCCAGCAGCTTAGTACAGGGCGGGGTCAATGGCTACACCTTC. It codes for CASSLVQGGVNGYTF.

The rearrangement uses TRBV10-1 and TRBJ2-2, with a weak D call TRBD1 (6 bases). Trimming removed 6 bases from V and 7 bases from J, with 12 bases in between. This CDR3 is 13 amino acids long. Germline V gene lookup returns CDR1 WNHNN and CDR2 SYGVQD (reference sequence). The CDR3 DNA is TGCGCCAGCAGCAGGACAGACTACGGGGAGCTGTTTTTT. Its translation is CASSRTDYGELFF.

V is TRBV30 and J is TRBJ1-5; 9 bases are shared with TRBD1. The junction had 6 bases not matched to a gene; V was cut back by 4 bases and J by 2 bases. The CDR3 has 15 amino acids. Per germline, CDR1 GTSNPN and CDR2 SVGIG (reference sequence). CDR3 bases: TGTGCCTGGACCTCGGGACAGGGTGGCAATCAGCCCCAGCATTTT. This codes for CAWTSGQGGNQPQHF.

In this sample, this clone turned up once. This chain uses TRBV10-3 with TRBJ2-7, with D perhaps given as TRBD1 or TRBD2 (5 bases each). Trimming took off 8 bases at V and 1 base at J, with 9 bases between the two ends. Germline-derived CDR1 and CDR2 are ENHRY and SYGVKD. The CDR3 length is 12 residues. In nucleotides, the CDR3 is TGTGCCATCTGGGACGGGTCCTACGAGCAGTACTTC. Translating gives CAIWDGSYEQYF.

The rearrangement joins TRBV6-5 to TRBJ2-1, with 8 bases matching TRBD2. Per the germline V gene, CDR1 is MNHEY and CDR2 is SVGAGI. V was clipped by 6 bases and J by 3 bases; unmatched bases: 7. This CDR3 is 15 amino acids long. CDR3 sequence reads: CASRQTSAGYNEQFF. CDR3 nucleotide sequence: TGTGCCAGCAGACAGACTAGCGCTGGCTACAATGAGCAGTTCTTC.

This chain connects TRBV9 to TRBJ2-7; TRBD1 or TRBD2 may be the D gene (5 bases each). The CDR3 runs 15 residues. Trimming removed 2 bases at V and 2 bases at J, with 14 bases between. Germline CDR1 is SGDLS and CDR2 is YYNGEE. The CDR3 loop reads CASSVGPGTPYEQYF. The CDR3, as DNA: TGTGCCAGCAGCGTGGGACCCGGGACCCCCTACGAGCAGTACTTC.

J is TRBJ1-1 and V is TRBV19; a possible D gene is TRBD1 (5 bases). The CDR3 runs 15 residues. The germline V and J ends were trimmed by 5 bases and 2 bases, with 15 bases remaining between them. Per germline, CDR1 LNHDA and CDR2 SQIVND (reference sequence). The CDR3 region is CASSPLGGANTEAFF. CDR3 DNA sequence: TGTGCCAGTAGTCCACTTGGGGGAGCCAACACTGAAGCTTTCTTT.